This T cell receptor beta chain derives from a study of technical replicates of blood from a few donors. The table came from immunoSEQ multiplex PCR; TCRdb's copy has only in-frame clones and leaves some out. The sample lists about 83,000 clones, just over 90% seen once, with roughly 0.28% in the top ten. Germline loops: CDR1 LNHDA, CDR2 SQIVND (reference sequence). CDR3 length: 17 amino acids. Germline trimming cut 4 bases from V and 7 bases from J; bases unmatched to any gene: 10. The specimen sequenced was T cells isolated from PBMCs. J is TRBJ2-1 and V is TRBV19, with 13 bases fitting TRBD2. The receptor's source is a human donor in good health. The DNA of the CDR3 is TGTGCCAGTAGTAGGAGAACTAGCGGGGGGGCTCGTAATGAGCAGTTCTTC. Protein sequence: CASSRRTSGGARNEQFF.